This T cell receptor (beta chain) comes out of a study of blood T cell repertoires in COVID-19. Overall study: The United States, Italy and Spain provided the acute and convalescent COVID-19 samples. PBMCs, B-cell-depleted T cells, or T cells provided the cDNA or gDNA that made up the material.

Per the original methods: Reference gene primer amplification in the assay estimated nucleated cell counts. Produced via immunoSEQ multiplex PCR; TCRdb's table is partial and in-frame only. The V and J calls and clone size were taken over from that table, and D and trimming were inferred from the DNA. The repertoire holds fewer than 95,000 clones, with roughly 90% as singletons. The CDR3 length is 16 residues. V lost 2 bases to trimming and J lost 7 bases; unmatched junction nucleotides: 7. Germline V gene lookup returns CDR1 SGHTA and CDR2 FQGNSA. The V gene is TRBV7-2, the J gene TRBJ2-1; TRBD1 aligns across 11 bases. This TCR derives from a man aged 45-60 years with active or convalescent COVID-19. The sequencing sample was made of peripheral blood. Here the CDR3 DNA reads TGTGCCAGCAGCTTATCGGGGGACAGGGGGAGGAATGAGCAGTTCTTC. Residues: CASSLSGDRGRNEQFF.